The 17 T cell receptor beta chains given below trace back to one sample, sequenced in a study of blood T cell repertoires in COVID-19. The method was immunoSEQ multiplex PCR; TCRdb's version includes in-frame clones alone and lacks a portion of them. The sample has 160,000 or so clones, 80% to 95% seen once. Sequencing used peripheral blood. These receptors all stem from a woman aged 55-75 years with COVID-19, enrolled during active disease.

V gene TRBV5-6 combines with J gene TRBJ1-2; tentatively, D is TRBD1 (6 bases). This CDR3 has 15 residues. V lost 1 base, J lost 4 bases, and 14 bases lay in between. The germline V gene has CDR1 SGHDT and CDR2 YYEEEE. CDR3 in DNA: TGTGCCAGCAGCTTGTCTGGGGGACACTTCTATGGCTACACCTTC. As protein: CASSLSGGHFYGYTF. Supplemented by reference TRBV5-6 and TRBJ1-2, the full variable domain reads DAGVTQSPTHLIKTRGQQVTLRCSPKSGHDTVSWYQQALGQGPQFIFQYYEEEERQRGNFPDRFSGHQFPNYSSELNVNALLLGDSALYLCASSLSGGHFYGYTFGSGTRLTVV.

The chain links TRBV5-5 to TRBJ2-7; 9 bases line up with TRBD1. Germline V gene sequence: CDR1 SGHKS, CDR2 YYEKEE (reference sequence). V shed 2 bases and J 1 base; nucleotides not matched to a gene: 4. This CDR3 contains 15 residues. CDR3 nucleotides: TGTGCCAGCAGCTTACAGGGGGCGGCTTCCTACGAGCAGTACTTC. Residues: CASSLQGAASYEQYF. Using reference TRBV5-5 and TRBJ2-7 for the parts outside the CDR3, the full variable domain is DAGVTQSPTHLIKTRGQQVTLRCSPISGHKSVSWYQQVLGQGPQFIFQYYEKEERGRGNFPDRFSARQFPNYSSELNVNALLLGDSALYLCASSLQGAASYEQYFGPGTRLTVT.

This rearrangement joins TRBV16 to TRBJ1-2; 7 positions match TRBD1. Germline assignment: CDR1 KGHSY and CDR2 FQNENV. Germline trimming cut 10 bases from V and 7 bases from J; bases unmatched to any gene: 3. The CDR3 totals 10 residues. This CDR3 is CATDRAGYTF. CDR3 DNA sequence: TGTGCCACCGACAGGGCTGGCTACACCTTC.

The chain links TRBV6-5 to TRBJ1-2; the match to TRBD1 covers 7 bases. The CDR3 loop spans 15 amino acids. Trimming cost V 7 bases and J 3 bases; bases outside gene matches: 11. Germline V lookup: CDR1 MNHEY, CDR2 SVGAGI. The CDR3 reads CASNPKRGQDYGYTF. The CDR3 DNA is TGTGCCAGCAACCCAAAAAGGGGGCAGGACTATGGCTACACCTTC.

The chain carries TRBV5-6 and TRBJ2-1; 7 nucleotides agree with TRBD2. In germline, CDR1 is SGHDT, CDR2 YYEEEE. This CDR3 region has 14 residues. Trimming took 3 bases from V and 7 from J; bases not matched to a gene: 7. DNA for the CDR3: TGTGCCAGCAGCTCGGTTCGCGGGAGTAATGAGCAGTTCTTC. As protein: CASSSVRGSNEQFF.

This sequence joins TRBV7-2 and TRBJ1-2, with 10 bases fitting TRBD1. Losses at the gene ends were 5 bases for V and 7 bases for J; bases not matched to a gene: 7. Germline V CDR1 and CDR2: SGHTA, FQGNSA. The CDR3 covers 14 residues. CDR3: CASSGRDRGSGYTF. The CDR3 coding sequence is TGTGCCAGCAGCGGCCGGGACAGGGGCAGTGGCTACACCTTC.

With regard to this clone: Other nucleotide sequences in the sample specify the same CDR3. V gene TRBV19 combines with J gene TRBJ1-3, with D uncertain. Trimming cost V 5 bases and J 4 bases, with 6 bases left between them. CDR3 size: 12 residues. Germline V gene lookup returns CDR1 LNHDA and CDR2 SQIVND (reference sequence). The DNA for the CDR3 is TGTGCCAGTAGTCCGTCCGGAAACACCATATATTTT. This codes for CASSPSGNTIYF.

This clone was seen just once. The chain carries TRBV19 and TRBJ1-1; TRBD1 is a possible D gene (5 bases). This CDR3 spans 11 amino acids. In germline, CDR1 is LNHDA, CDR2 SQIVND (reference sequence). Trimming took off 10 bases at V and 5 bases at J, with 11 bases between the two ends. The CDR3 region has the DNA TGTGCCACCTGGCAGGGTACTGAAGCTTTCTTT. Protein: CATWQGTEAFF.

This chain uses TRBV18 with TRBJ2-6; 9 bases align to TRBD1. The CDR3 has 16 residues. The germline V gene has CDR1 KGHSH and CDR2 LQKENI. V gave up 4 bases and J gave up 1 base; unmatched junction bases: 2. CDR3 protein: CASSQGQGSGANVLTF. In DNA, the CDR3 is TGTGCCAGCTCACAGGGACAGGGTTCTGGGGCCAACGTCCTGACTTTC.

This sequence joins TRBV6-5 and TRBJ1-1, with 7 bases fitting TRBD1. The V gene's germline CDR1 is MNHEY and CDR2 SVGAGI. Trimming at V came to 8 bases and at J to 0 bases, leaving 6 bases not matched to a gene. The CDR3 covers 14 residues. The CDR3 region is CASRDSALNTEAFF. The CDR3 coding sequence is TGTGCCAGCCGGGACAGCGCCCTGAACACTGAAGCTTTCTTT.

J is TRBJ1-2 and V is TRBV15, with 7 bases lining up with TRBD1. J was trimmed by 3 bases and V by 4 bases; bases with no gene match: 14. The CDR3 totals 17 residues. Germline values: CDR1 LNHNV, CDR2 YYDKDF (reference sequence). The CDR3 DNA follows: TGTGCCACCAGCACCGGGGGACAGTTCTCGAAGGACTATGGCTACACCTTC. As protein: CATSTGGQFSKDYGYTF.

The chain carries TRBV15 and TRBJ2-7; D possibly corresponds to TRBD2 (5 bases). The CDR3 extends over 15 amino acids. Germline assignment: CDR1 LNHNV and CDR2 YYDKDF (reference sequence). With 1 base removed from V and 6 bases from J, the gap between germline ends came to 16 bases. The CDR3 here is CATSRGGQTWAEQYF. In DNA form, the CDR3 reads TGTGCCACCAGCAGAGGAGGGCAGACTTGGGCCGAGCAGTACTTC.

V gene TRBV5-4 combines with J gene TRBJ2-7; 11 bases fit TRBD1. The CDR3 loop spans 15 amino acids. The trim removed 4 bases at V and 3 bases at J, leaving 6 bases unmatched. The germline gives CDR1 SGHNT, CDR2 YYREEE (reference sequence). Here the CDR3 reads CASSGTGTGGYEQYF. The CDR3 DNA reads as TGTGCCAGCAGCGGAACCGGGACAGGGGGCTACGAGCAGTACTTC.

This clone was detected only once. The V gene is TRBV7-3, the J gene TRBJ1-5; D uncertain. Germline CDR1 and CDR2: SGHTA and FQGTGA. The V gene lost 5 bases and the J gene lost 2 bases, with 7 bases spanning the gap. This CDR3 region has 13 residues. This CDR3 is CASSPGGNQPQHF. The CDR3 coding sequence is TGTGCCAGCAGCCCCGGAGGCAATCAGCCCCAGCATTTT. Full variable domain (outside the CDR3, taken from reference TRBV7-3 and TRBJ1-5): GAGVSQTPSNKVTEKGKYVELRCDPISGHTALYWYRQSLGQGPEFLIYFQGTGAADDSGLPNDRFFAVRPEGSVSTLKIQRTERGDSAVYLCASSPGGNQPQHFGDGTRLSIL.

The rearrangement links TRBV3-1 (or the pseudogene TRBV3-2) to TRBJ1-4; 7 bases line up with TRBD1. J was trimmed by 7 bases and V by 5 bases; bases with no gene match: 16. The CDR3 is made up of 17 amino acids. The germline CDR1 and CDR2 sequences are LGHDT and YNNKEL (reference sequence). This CDR3 reads CASSTGTAAGLIEKLFF. CDR3 DNA sequence: TGTGCCAGCAGCACCGGGACAGCGGCAGGACTTATTGAAAAACTGTTTTTT.

A note on this clone: The same CDR3 is also encoded by other DNA sequences in this sample. The J gene is TRBJ1-1, the V gene TRBV5-1; no definite D call. The CDR3 covers 15 residues. CDR1 and CDR2 from the germline V gene are SGHRS and YFSETQ. Trimming left V 0 bases short and J 0 bases short, with 9 bases between. CDR3 residues: CASSLAGVMNTEAFF. The CDR3 nucleotides read TGCGCCAGCAGCTTGGCCGGGGTGATGAACACTGAAGCTTTCTTT.

In this sample, this clone turned up once. The chain uses TRBV6-5 and TRBJ2-2; 7 bases are a match to TRBD2. The CDR3 has 16 residues. V shed 7 bases and J 1 base; nucleotides not matched to a gene: 9. Germline V CDR1 and CDR2: MNHEY, SVGAGI. CDR3 in amino acids: CASIYSIAGNTGELFF. CDR3 DNA: TGTGCCAGCATCTACTCTATAGCGGGGAACACCGGGGAGCTGTTTTTT.